A selection of T cell receptor beta chains follows, all from one sample in a study of blood T cell repertoires in COVID-19. Method: immunoSEQ multiplex PCR; TCRdb's copy keeps in-frame clones and lacks some. Of about 82,000 clones listed, about 78% are singletons. Input material: peripheral blood. These receptors were taken from a man aged 55 to 70 with COVID-19, enrolled during active disease. The CDR3 runs from the conserved cysteine through the conserved F or W. Fields, in order: V gene, J gene, clone size, D gene, CDR3 DNA, CDR3 protein. The D gene is left open where the match is weak. Clone size, where shown, is once, few, many, or a class for clones that have expanded.

v_call: TRBV19; j_call: TRBJ1-1; clone_size: .; d_call: TRBD1; cdr3_nt: TGTGCCAGTAGCGCCTCAGGGGGCACTGAAGCTTTCTTT; cdr3_aa: CASSASGGTEAFF
v_call: TRBV7-7; j_call: TRBJ2-1; clone_size: .; d_call: .; cdr3_nt: TGTGCTAGCAGCTTAGGTCAGACTAAAAAGCAGTTCTTC; cdr3_aa: CASSLGQTKKQFF
v_call: TRBV4-2; j_call: TRBJ1-3; clone_size: .; d_call: .; cdr3_nt: TGTGCCAGCAGCCAAGATACGGTCGGGCGGGACTCTGGAAACACCATATATTTT; cdr3_aa: CASSQDTVGRDSGNTIYF
v_call: TRBV11-2; j_call: TRBJ2-7; clone_size: .; d_call: .; cdr3_nt: TGTGCCAGCAGCTTAGATCCTGGACTCCCGGTAGAGCAGTACTTC; cdr3_aa: CASSLDPGLPVEQYF
v_call: TRBV5-1; j_call: TRBJ2-1; clone_size: .; d_call: .; cdr3_nt: TGCGCCAGCAGCTTGGTGCCCGGGAATGAGCAGTTCTTC; cdr3_aa: CASSLVPGNEQFF
v_call: TRBV5-1; j_call: TRBJ1-6; clone_size: .; d_call: .; cdr3_nt: TGCGCCAGCAGCTTCGACAGGACCTATTCACCCCTCCACTTT; cdr3_aa: CASSFDRTYSPLHF
v_call: TRBV19; j_call: TRBJ1-1; clone_size: few; d_call: .; cdr3_nt: TGTGCCAGTAGCGCCGGGACCCGACCGGGGGACACTGAAGCTTTCTTT; cdr3_aa: CASSAGTRPGDTEAFF
v_call: TRBV18; j_call: TRBJ2-5; clone_size: few; d_call: TRBD2; cdr3_nt: TGTGCCAGCTCACCACCGGGCGAGCGGAGTCATCCGGGAGGAGAGACCCAGTACTTC; cdr3_aa: CASSPPGERSHPGGETQYF
v_call: TRBV6-1; j_call: TRBJ2-7; clone_size: .; d_call: TRBD2; cdr3_nt: TGTGCCAGCAGTGAAATGACTAGCGGGAGATGGGAGCAGTACTTC; cdr3_aa: CASSEMTSGRWEQYF
v_call: TRBV27; j_call: TRBJ1-5; clone_size: few; d_call: TRBD1; cdr3_nt: TGTGCCAGCAGTTACCGACAGGGACTGCATCAGCCCCAGCATTTT; cdr3_aa: CASSYRQGLHQPQHF
v_call: TRBV5-6; j_call: TRBJ1-6; clone_size: .; d_call: TRBD1; cdr3_nt: TGTGCCAGCAGCTTGGTCGCAGGGGGCAATAATTCACCCCTCCACTTT; cdr3_aa: CASSLVAGGNNSPLHF
v_call: TRBV2; j_call: TRBJ2-5; clone_size: .; d_call: .; cdr3_nt: TGTGCCAGCAGTGAGGAGCGGCCACAAGAGACCCAGTACTTC; cdr3_aa: CASSEERPQETQYF
v_call: TRBV6-5; j_call: TRBJ1-2; clone_size: .; d_call: .; cdr3_nt: TGTGCCAGCAGTTACGTCGGAGGGGTCGTGGGCTACACCTTC; cdr3_aa: CASSYVGGVVGYTF
v_call: TRBV5-1; j_call: TRBJ1-1; clone_size: .; d_call: .; cdr3_nt: TGCGCCAGCAGCACGTCTCCACTACCGAACACTGAAGCTTTCTTT; cdr3_aa: CASSTSPLPNTEAFF
v_call: TRBV6-5; j_call: TRBJ1-5; clone_size: .; d_call: .; cdr3_nt: TGTGCCAGCAGTCGCCACGGTCAGCCCCAGCATTTT; cdr3_aa: CASSRHGQPQHF
v_call: TRBV13; j_call: TRBJ2-7; clone_size: .; d_call: TRBD1; cdr3_nt: TGTGCCAGCAGCCCCAGACAGGGTGAGGGCTCCTACGAGCAGTACTTC; cdr3_aa: CASSPRQGEGSYEQYF
v_call: TRBV5-1; j_call: TRBJ2-2; clone_size: .; d_call: .; cdr3_nt: TGCGCCAGCAGTGGGACTGGCCTGAGCGGGGAGCTGTTTTTT; cdr3_aa: CASSGTGLSGELFF
v_call: TRBV2; j_call: TRBJ2-2; clone_size: .; d_call: .; cdr3_nt: TGTGCCAGCAGTGGAGGTTTGGGAGTCCGCCGCGCCACCGGGGAGCTGTTTTTT; cdr3_aa: CASSGGLGVRRATGELFF
v_call: TRBV5-1; j_call: TRBJ1-6; clone_size: .; d_call: .; cdr3_nt: TGCGCCAGCAGCTTGACAGGGATGAGGTCACCCCTCCACTTT; cdr3_aa: CASSLTGMRSPLHF
v_call: TRBV18; j_call: TRBJ2-7; clone_size: few; d_call: .; cdr3_nt: TGTGCCAGCTCACCCTTGAGATCCTACGAGCAGTACTTC; cdr3_aa: CASSPLRSYEQYF
v_call: TRBV11-3; j_call: TRBJ2-7; clone_size: .; d_call: TRBD1; cdr3_nt: TGTGCCAGCAGCTCCGGGACAGGCGTCATTGAGCAGTACTTC; cdr3_aa: CASSSGTGVIEQYF
v_call: TRBV6-5; j_call: TRBJ1-1; clone_size: .; d_call: TRBD1; cdr3_nt: TGTGCCAGCAGTTACACGGACAGGGGTGGAAAGCGTGAAGCTTTCTTT; cdr3_aa: CASSYTDRGGKREAFF
v_call: TRBV6-2/TRBV6-3; j_call: TRBJ2-2; clone_size: .; d_call: TRBD1; cdr3_nt: TGTGCCAGCAGTTCCATCCCCGGGACAGGGGTCCTACATAACCTCACCGGGGAGCTGTTTTTT; cdr3_aa: CASSSIPGTGVLHNLTGELFF
v_call: TRBV19; j_call: TRBJ2-1; clone_size: .; d_call: TRBD2; cdr3_nt: TGTGCCAGTAGTATAGGAGCGGGGGTTGAGCAGTTCTTC; cdr3_aa: CASSIGAGVEQFF
v_call: TRBV19; j_call: TRBJ2-2; clone_size: once; d_call: .; cdr3_nt: TGTGCCAGTAGTATAAGACTGATCGCGAACACCGGGGAGCTGTTTTTT; cdr3_aa: CASSIRLIANTGELFF
v_call: TRBV3-1/TRBV3-2; j_call: TRBJ1-6; clone_size: .; d_call: .; cdr3_nt: TGTGCCAGCAGCCAAGGCCCAGGGGTTTCACCCCTCCACTTT; cdr3_aa: CASSQGPGVSPLHF
v_call: TRBV19; j_call: TRBJ2-7; clone_size: few; d_call: .; cdr3_nt: TGTGCCAGTAGCCCCGGGTCGGGGAGTTACGAGCAGTACTTC; cdr3_aa: CASSPGSGSYEQYF
v_call: TRBV19; j_call: TRBJ1-2; clone_size: .; d_call: TRBD1; cdr3_nt: TGTGCCACATGGGCAGGGGGGTGGAACTATGGCTACACCTTC; cdr3_aa: CATWAGGWNYGYTF
v_call: TRBV5-1; j_call: TRBJ2-1; clone_size: .; d_call: .; cdr3_nt: TGCGCCAGCAGCTTGGCGGGAAACAATGAGCAGTTCTTC; cdr3_aa: CASSLAGNNEQFF
v_call: TRBV6-2/TRBV6-3; j_call: TRBJ2-7; clone_size: .; d_call: TRBD1; cdr3_nt: TGTGCCAGCAGCCTCCTAGGGACAGGGTACCACGAGCAGTACTTC; cdr3_aa: CASSLLGTGYHEQYF
v_call: TRBV5-1; j_call: TRBJ1-1; clone_size: .; d_call: .; cdr3_nt: TGCGCCAGCAGTCTATCTCAGGGGATGAACACTGAAGCTTTCTTT; cdr3_aa: CASSLSQGMNTEAFF
v_call: TRBV11-3; j_call: TRBJ2-7; clone_size: few; d_call: TRBD2; cdr3_nt: TGTGCCAGCAGCTTACGGGCGGGAGGGCCCTCCTACGAGCAGTACTTC; cdr3_aa: CASSLRAGGPSYEQYF
v_call: TRBV2; j_call: TRBJ1-1; clone_size: .; d_call: TRBD1; cdr3_nt: TGTGCCAGCAGGGCAGGGGGGTTGAACACTGAAGCTTTCTTT; cdr3_aa: CASRAGGLNTEAFF
v_call: TRBV3-1/TRBV3-2; j_call: TRBJ1-4; clone_size: few; d_call: .; cdr3_nt: TGTGCCAGCAGCCAAGGCAGGGAAACTGAAAAACTGTTTTTT; cdr3_aa: CASSQGRETEKLFF
v_call: TRBV12-3/TRBV12-4; j_call: TRBJ1-1; clone_size: .; d_call: .; cdr3_nt: TGTGCCAGCAGTTATGGGAGGACTGAAGCTTTCTTT; cdr3_aa: CASSYGRTEAFF
v_call: TRBV6-5; j_call: TRBJ1-5; clone_size: .; d_call: TRBD1; cdr3_nt: TGTGCCAGCAGCAGGACAGGGACCAATCAGCCCCAGCATTTT; cdr3_aa: CASSRTGTNQPQHF
v_call: TRBV19; j_call: TRBJ1-2; clone_size: .; d_call: .; cdr3_nt: TGTGCCAGTAGCACGGTCGGAGTCAACTATGGCTACACCTTC; cdr3_aa: CASSTVGVNYGYTF
v_call: TRBV15; j_call: TRBJ2-3; clone_size: .; d_call: TRBD2; cdr3_nt: TGTGCCACCAGCAGAGAACTAGCGGGGACCGATACGCAGTATTTT; cdr3_aa: CATSRELAGTDTQYF
v_call: TRBV4-1; j_call: TRBJ2-7; clone_size: once; d_call: TRBD1; cdr3_nt: TGCGCCAGCAGCATCCGGACAGGGGCCTACGAGCAGTACTTC; cdr3_aa: CASSIRTGAYEQYF
v_call: TRBV5-6; j_call: TRBJ1-2; clone_size: .; d_call: .; cdr3_nt: TGTGCCAGCATCCCGGGACAACAAATCATCCATGGCTACACCTTC; cdr3_aa: CASIPGQQIIHGYTF
v_call: TRBV27; j_call: TRBJ1-6; clone_size: few; d_call: TRBD1; cdr3_nt: TGTGCCAGCAGTCCCTGGACAGGGATGACTTATAATTCACCCCTCCACTTT; cdr3_aa: CASSPWTGMTYNSPLHF
v_call: TRBV7-2; j_call: TRBJ2-3; clone_size: .; d_call: TRBD2; cdr3_nt: TGTGCCAGCAGCATTCTCTTAGCGGGAAAAGGCCCAGATACGCAGTATTTT; cdr3_aa: CASSILLAGKGPDTQYF
v_call: TRBV7-2; j_call: TRBJ2-7; clone_size: .; d_call: .; cdr3_nt: TGTGCCAGCAGCGCCTACTACGAGCAGTACTTC; cdr3_aa: CASSAYYEQYF
v_call: TRBV11-2; j_call: TRBJ1-1; clone_size: .; d_call: .; cdr3_nt: TGTGCCAGTACAGAGCTGAACACTGAAGCTTTCTTT; cdr3_aa: CASTELNTEAFF
v_call: TRBV30; j_call: TRBJ2-5; clone_size: .; d_call: .; cdr3_nt: TGTGCCTGGAGTGCGACCTGGGGAGAAGGTGAGACCCAGTACTTC; cdr3_aa: CAWSATWGEGETQYF
v_call: TRBV11-3; j_call: TRBJ1-6; clone_size: .; d_call: .; cdr3_nt: TGTGCCAGCAGCTTAGACCGATGGGGGCAGCATTCACCCCTCCACTTT; cdr3_aa: CASSLDRWGQHSPLHF
v_call: TRBV10-2; j_call: TRBJ1-1; clone_size: .; d_call: .; cdr3_nt: TGCGCCAGCAGTGAGTTACGGGGAAATCGAGCTTTCTTT; cdr3_aa: CASSELRGNRAFF
v_call: TRBV12-3/TRBV12-4; j_call: TRBJ1-2; clone_size: .; d_call: TRBD1; cdr3_nt: TGTGCCAGCAGCACGGACAGGGTCGGCTACACCTTC; cdr3_aa: CASSTDRVGYTF